Shown below are 29 T cell receptor beta chains from a single sample sequenced in a study of blood T cell repertoires in COVID-19. Some clones are missing from TCRdb's copy, which holds only in-frame ones; the method was immunoSEQ multiplex PCR. In the table there are about 250,000 clones, almost 85% of which are singletons. The source material was PBMCs or T cells enriched from blood (not recorded which). Receptors originate from a woman aged 45-59 years with acute COVID-19.

The V call is TRBV3-1 (or the pseudogene TRBV3-2), the J call TRBJ1-4; no firm D call. Trimming removed 1 base at V and 7 bases at J, with 7 bases between. This CDR3 spans 13 amino acids. Germline V gene data show CDR1 as LGHDT and CDR2 as YNNKEL (reference sequence). In nucleotides, the CDR3 is TGTGCCAGCAGCCAAGGTCGGTCTGAAAAACTGTTTTTT. It yields the protein CASSQGRSEKLFF.

Only one count was recorded for this clone. The CDR3 spells CAWSVTGSSRYGYTF. In DNA form, the CDR3 reads TGTGCCTGGAGTGTAACAGGGAGTTCCAGGTATGGCTACACCTTC. The chain uses TRBV30 and TRBJ1-2; the D gene is possibly TRBD1 (6 bases). The CDR3 contains 15 residues. Germline assignment: CDR1 GTSNPN and CDR2 SVGIG (reference sequence). Trimming stripped 0 bases from V and 5 bases from J, with 16 bases between.

This clone was observed a single time. V is TRBV7-2 and J is TRBJ2-7; 11 positions match TRBD2. The CDR3 consists of 14 residues. Germline V CDR1 and CDR2: SGHTA, FQGNSA. The V segment lost 7 bases and the J segment 11 bases; nucleotides outside the gene matches: 13. As DNA, the CDR3 is TGTGCCAGCAACAAGCCGACTAGCGGGGATATGAAGTACTTC. Amino acid sequence: CASNKPTSGDMKYF.

The V gene is TRBV30, the J gene TRBJ1-5, with D perhaps matching TRBD1 (5 bases). Germline V gives CDR1 GTSNPN, CDR2 SVGIG (reference sequence). The V gene lost 2 bases and the J gene lost 4 bases, with 18 bases spanning the gap. The CDR3 loop spans 16 amino acids. This CDR3 reads CAWSPPGQGRNQPQHF. The CDR3 DNA is TGTGCCTGGAGTCCCCCCGGACAAGGAAGAAATCAGCCCCAGCATTTT.

This clone has more than one count but fewer than ten. The CDR3 reads CASSFPGINYGYTF. In nucleotides, the CDR3 is TGTGCCAGCAGCTTCCCGGGGATTAACTATGGCTACACCTTC. This chain connects TRBV5-6 to TRBJ1-2; D is uncertain. Germline V gives CDR1 SGHDT, CDR2 YYEEEE. The CDR3 runs 14 residues. The V gene lost 2 bases and the J gene lost 1 base, with 9 bases spanning the gap.

The rearrangement uses TRBV5-1 and TRBJ2-3; 8 positions match TRBD2. CDR3 size: 16 residues. With 4 bases clipped from V and 1 base from J, the junction kept 8 bases outside the gene matches. Germline V gene data show CDR1 as SGHRS and CDR2 as YFSETQ. CDR3 in amino acids: CASSPWGAGGTDTQYF. Here the CDR3 DNA reads TGCGCCAGCAGCCCCTGGGGAGCGGGGGGCACAGATACGCAGTATTTT. Full variable domain (rest looked up from reference TRBV5-1 and TRBJ2-3): KAGVTQTPRYLIKTRGQQVTLSCSPISGHRSVSWYQQTPGQGLQFLFEYFSETQRNKGNFPGRFSGRQFSNSRSEMNVSTLELGDSALYLCASSPWGAGGTDTQYFGPGTRLTVL.

This clone was seen more than once but under ten times. The chain recombines TRBV5-8 with TRBJ2-5; tentative D call: TRBD2 (5 bases). This CDR3 is 17 amino acids long. Looked up from germline, CDR1 is SGHTS and CDR2 is YDEGEE. V was trimmed by 1 base and J by 5 bases, leaving 21 bases between them. CDR3 amino acids: CASSLIMSPTGSETQYF. The CDR3 DNA reads as TGTGCCAGCAGCTTGATCATGAGCCCCACGGGGTCCGAGACCCAGTACTTC.

Written as DNA, the CDR3 is TGCGCCAGCAGCCCGATAGACATGGGCAGCTCCTATAATTCACCCCTCCACTTT. Amino acids: CASSPIDMGSSYNSPLHF. The chain employs TRBV5-1 and TRBJ1-6; D is uncertain. V gave up 4 bases and J gave up 0 bases, with 17 bases separating them. The CDR3 totals 18 residues. Germline V gene sequence: CDR1 SGHRS, CDR2 YFSETQ.

The rearrangement links TRBV7-3 to TRBJ2-3; the match to TRBD2 covers 8 bases. From germline, CDR1 is SGHTA and CDR2 FQGTGA. This CDR3 contains 16 residues. V trimming: 2 bases; J trimming: 0 bases; junction bases outside the gene matches: 4. The CDR3 nucleotides read TGTGCCAGCAGCTTAGGACGGGGGGGCAGCACAGATACGCAGTATTTT. Its translation is CASSLGRGGSTDTQYF.

V is TRBV13 and J is TRBJ1-1, with 11 bases identical to TRBD1. V lost 5 bases and J lost 0; bases outside the gene matches: 5. CDR3 size: 16 residues. In germline, CDR1 is PRHDT, CDR2 FYEKMQ (reference sequence). The CDR3 nucleotides are TGTGCCAGCAGCCCAGGACAGGGGGCAATGAACACTGAAGCTTTCTTT. It codes for CASSPGQGAMNTEAFF.

This chain uses TRBV5-6 with TRBJ2-7; perhaps TRBD2 as D (6 bases). This CDR3 is 12 amino acids long. Germline V gene data show CDR1 as SGHDT and CDR2 as YYEEEE. Trimming shortened V by 4 bases and J by 6 bases, and 11 bases separated the two germline ends. CDR3 sequence reads: CASSIGTSEQYF. CDR3 DNA: TGTGCCAGCAGCATCGGGACTTCCGAGCAGTACTTC.

This clone is a singleton in its sample. The chain carries TRBV19 and TRBJ1-1, with TRBD1 matching 7 bases. The CDR3 extends over 13 amino acids. The ends lost 8 bases at V and 8 bases at J; junction bases unmatched: 11. Germline V gives CDR1 LNHDA, CDR2 SQIVND (reference sequence). CDR3: CASGNRDRREAFF. The CDR3 nucleotides are TGTGCCAGTGGTAACCGGGACAGAAGAGAAGCTTTCTTT.

The gene calls are TRBV30 and TRBJ2-7, with 10 bases identical to TRBD1. CDR3 length equals 13 residues. V shed 8 bases and J 3 bases; nucleotides not matched to a gene: 7. Germline V gene sequence: CDR1 GTSNPN, CDR2 SVGIG (reference sequence). The CDR3: CAGSGTGDYEQYF. The CDR3 DNA sequence: TGTGCCGGTAGCGGGACAGGGGACTACGAGCAGTACTTC.

The chain couples TRBV18 to TRBJ2-6, with D tentatively TRBD1 (6 bases). V was shortened by 3 bases and J by 0 bases, with 9 bases between the two germline ends. The V gene's germline CDR1 is KGHSH and CDR2 LQKENI. The length of the CDR3 is 16 residues. The CDR3 DNA is TGTGCCAGCTCACCCTTACAGGGCTCTGGGGCCAACGTCCTGACTTTC. Protein product: CASSPLQGSGANVLTF.

V and J are TRBV13 and TRBJ2-7; D is ambiguous. V was trimmed by 0 bases and J by 6 bases, leaving 15 bases between them. This CDR3 has 15 amino acids. From germline, CDR1 is PRHDT and CDR2 FYEKMQ (reference sequence). The CDR3 loop reads CASSLGGDLPGEQYF. The CDR3 nucleotides are TGTGCCAGCAGCTTAGGAGGAGACCTACCGGGCGAGCAGTACTTC.

The chain is built from TRBV6-5 and TRBJ1-2, with D tentatively TRBD1 (6 bases). There are 15 residues in the CDR3. Germline V gives CDR1 MNHEY, CDR2 SVGAGI. The V end lost 2 bases, the J end lost 5 bases, and 15 bases lay between the germline ends. CDR3 amino acids: CASSYLARGGYGYTF. Here the CDR3 DNA reads TGTGCCAGCAGTTACCTCGCCAGGGGTGGATATGGCTACACCTTC.

V gene TRBV11-2 combines with J gene TRBJ2-1; possible D gene TRBD2, 6 bases. Trimming shortened V by 2 bases and J by 7 bases, and 15 bases separated the two germline ends. Germline assignment: CDR1 SGHAT and CDR2 FQNNGV. The CDR3 is made up of 15 amino acids. CDR3 sequence: CASSLRGGGINEQFF. CDR3 coding DNA: TGTGCCAGCAGCTTAAGAGGAGGAGGGATAAATGAGCAGTTCTTC.

The chain joins TRBV4-2 to TRBJ1-2; possibly TRBD1 for D (5 bases). The germline V gene has CDR1 LGHNA and CDR2 YNFKEQ. Between the trimmed V and J ends, which lost 4 bases and 7 bases, there was a span of 19 bases. There are 15 residues in the CDR3. The CDR3 DNA is TGTGCCAGCAGCCCCGGGACTTCTGGAACGGTTGGCTACACCTTC. Residues: CASSPGTSGTVGYTF.

The chain joins TRBV7-6 to TRBJ1-2; 11 bases line up with TRBD1. Trimming at V came to 1 base and at J to 1 base, leaving 8 bases not matched to a gene. The germline V gene encodes CDR1 SGHVS and CDR2 FNYEAQ. This CDR3 region has 18 residues. The CDR3 DNA follows: TGTGCCAGCAGCTTAGAAGGACAGGGGGCGAGTTTTAACTATGGCTACACCTTC. Amino acid sequence: CASSLEGQGASFNYGYTF.

This chain links TRBV7-9 with TRBJ1-4; 7 nucleotides align to TRBD1. The CDR3 contains 13 residues. The J segment lost 10 bases and the V segment lost 4 bases, leaving 6 bases of the junction unmatched. Per germline, CDR1 SEHNR and CDR2 FQNEAQ (reference sequence). The CDR3 DNA follows: TGTGCCAGCAGCTCCCGGGACAGAGGAAAACTGTTTTTT. Translating it yields CASSSRDRGKLFF.

CDR3 in amino acids: CASSQGGQGKSQPQHF. CDR3 in DNA: TGTGCCAGCAGCCAGGGGGGACAGGGGAAAAGCCAGCCCCAGCATTTT. The chain uses TRBV7-9 and TRBJ1-5; 10 nucleotides line up with TRBD1. Germline CDR1 reads SEHNR; CDR2 reads FQNEAQ (reference sequence). The CDR3 loop spans 16 amino acids. Trimming removed 5 bases from V and 7 bases from J; junction bases left unmatched: 11.

V and J are TRBV2 and TRBJ2-3; D remains unclear. Germline values: CDR1 SNHLY, CDR2 FYNNEI. The V end was cut by 8 bases, the J end by 0 bases, with 12 bases between. The CDR3 has 14 amino acids. The CDR3 loop reads CASAASTSTDTQYF. The CDR3 DNA reads TGTGCCAGCGCGGCCTCAACTAGCACAGATACGCAGTATTTT. The variable domain in full, completed from reference TRBV2 and TRBJ2-3, reads EPEVTQTPSHQVTQMGQEVILRCVPISNHLYFYWYRQILGQKVEFLVSFYNNEISEKSEIFDDQFSVERPDGSNFTLKIRSTKLEDSAMYFCASAASTSTDTQYFGPGTRLTVL.

V is TRBV7-9 and J is TRBJ2-5; D is perhaps TRBD1 (5 bases). Germline CDR1 and CDR2: SEHNR and FQNEAQ (reference sequence). CDR3 size: 12 residues. Trimming stripped 10 bases from V and 1 base from J, with 10 bases between. The CDR3 sequence is CAIKGLQETQYF. CDR3 DNA sequence: TGTGCCATAAAGGGGCTCCAAGAGACCCAGTACTTC.

In the case of this clone: A junction end diverges from the germline sequence, so it may reflect a read error. The chain joins TRBV5-1 to TRBJ1-3, with D possibly matching TRBD1 (5 bases). The CDR3 has 15 amino acids. Germline V gene data show CDR1 as SGHRS and CDR2 as YFSETQ. The DNA for the CDR3 is TGCGCCAGCAGCTTGCTTGGGGCGCGGGGAAACATCATATATTTT. Protein: CASSLLGARGNIIYF.

The V and J genes are TRBV30 and TRBJ1-2; TRBD1 aligns across 10 bases. Trimming took 2 bases from V and 3 from J; bases not matched to a gene: 6. The CDR3 consists of 15 residues. Looked up from germline, CDR1 is GTSNPN and CDR2 is SVGIG (reference sequence). Written as DNA, the CDR3 is TGTGCCTGGAGTACCTGGACAGGGGGGGACTATGGCTACACCTTC. It is translated as CAWSTWTGGDYGYTF.

The rearrangement joins TRBV2 to TRBJ1-5, with D possibly matching TRBD1 (5 bases). V was trimmed by 7 bases and J by 7 bases, leaving 17 bases between them. Germline lookup yields CDR1 SNHLY and CDR2 FYNNEI. The CDR3 extends over 14 amino acids. The CDR3 bases are TGTGCCAGCACCACCGGGGGAATCAGGCAGCCCCAGCATTTT. Translating it yields CASTTGGIRQPQHF.

V gene TRBV18 combines with J gene TRBJ1-5; TRBD1 aligns across 12 bases. With V trimmed by 4 bases and J by 1 base, 2 bases remained unmatched. From germline, CDR1 is KGHSH and CDR2 LQKENI. This CDR3 contains 16 residues. For the CDR3, the DNA is TGTGCCAGCTCACTGGGACAGGGGGCAAGCAATCAGCCCCAGCATTTT. Translation: CASSLGQGASNQPQHF.

J is TRBJ1-3 and V is TRBV9; D is perhaps TRBD1 (6 bases). Germline-derived CDR1 and CDR2 are SGDLS and YYNGEE. The V end lost 0 bases, the J end lost 4 bases, and 8 bases lay between the germline ends. This CDR3 has 14 amino acids. The CDR3 loop is CASSVGGTGNTIYF. Here the CDR3 DNA reads TGTGCCAGCAGCGTAGGAGGGACAGGAAACACCATATATTTT.

This chain uses TRBV7-8 with TRBJ2-2, with D perhaps matching TRBD2 (5 bases). The CDR3 has 13 residues. CDR1 is SGHVS and CDR2 is FQNEAQ in the germline V gene. With 4 bases removed from V and 5 bases from J, the gap between germline ends came to 8 bases. Here the CDR3 reads CASSYLATGELFF. The CDR3 region has the DNA TGTGCCAGCAGCTACTTAGCGACCGGGGAGCTGTTTTTT.